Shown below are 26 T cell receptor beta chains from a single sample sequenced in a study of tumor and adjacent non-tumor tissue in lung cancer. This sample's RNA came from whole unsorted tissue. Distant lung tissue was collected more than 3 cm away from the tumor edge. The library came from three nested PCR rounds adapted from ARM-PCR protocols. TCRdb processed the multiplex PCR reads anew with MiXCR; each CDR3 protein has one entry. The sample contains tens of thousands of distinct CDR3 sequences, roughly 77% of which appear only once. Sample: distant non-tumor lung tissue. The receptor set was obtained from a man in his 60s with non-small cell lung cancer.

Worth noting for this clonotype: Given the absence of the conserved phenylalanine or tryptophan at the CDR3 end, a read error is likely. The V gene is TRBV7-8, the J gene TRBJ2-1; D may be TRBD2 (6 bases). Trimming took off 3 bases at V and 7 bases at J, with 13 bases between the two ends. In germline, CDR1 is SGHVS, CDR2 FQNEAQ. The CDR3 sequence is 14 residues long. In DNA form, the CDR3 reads TGTGCCAGCAGCTTTCTGGCGGGGCTTAATGAGCAGTTCATC. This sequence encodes CASSFLAGLNEQFI.

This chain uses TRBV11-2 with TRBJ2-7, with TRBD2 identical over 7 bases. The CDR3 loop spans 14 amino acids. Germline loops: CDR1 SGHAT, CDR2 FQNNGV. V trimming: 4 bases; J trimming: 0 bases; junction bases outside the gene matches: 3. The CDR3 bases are TGTGCCAGCAGCTACGGGAGGCCCTCCTACGAGCAGTACTTC. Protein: CASSYGRPSYEQYF.

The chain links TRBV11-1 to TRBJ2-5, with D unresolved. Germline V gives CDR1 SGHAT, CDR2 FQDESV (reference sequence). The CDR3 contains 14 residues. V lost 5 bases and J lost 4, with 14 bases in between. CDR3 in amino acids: CASSKVTYPETQYF. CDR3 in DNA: TGTGCCAGCAGCAAAGTCACGTATCCAGAGACCCAGTACTTC.

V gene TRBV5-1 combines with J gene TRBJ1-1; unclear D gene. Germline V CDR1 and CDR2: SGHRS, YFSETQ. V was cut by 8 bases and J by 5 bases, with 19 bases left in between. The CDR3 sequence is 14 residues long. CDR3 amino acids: CARTAFKGETEAFF. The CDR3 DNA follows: TGCGCCAGAACCGCCTTCAAGGGAGAGACTGAAGCTTTCTTT.

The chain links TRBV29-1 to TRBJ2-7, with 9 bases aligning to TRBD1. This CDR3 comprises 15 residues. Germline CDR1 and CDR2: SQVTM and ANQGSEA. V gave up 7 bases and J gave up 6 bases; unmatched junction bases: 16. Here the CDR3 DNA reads TGCAGCGCATCAAGAGGGGGACAGGGTTCCCGCGAGCAGTACTTC. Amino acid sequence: CSASRGGQGSREQYF.

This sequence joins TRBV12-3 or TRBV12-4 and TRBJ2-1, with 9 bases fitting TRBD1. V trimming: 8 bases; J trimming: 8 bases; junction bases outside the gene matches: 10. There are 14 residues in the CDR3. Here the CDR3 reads CASPGQGMWDEQFF. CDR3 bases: TGTGCCAGCCCGGGACAGGGTATGTGGGATGAGCAGTTCTTC.

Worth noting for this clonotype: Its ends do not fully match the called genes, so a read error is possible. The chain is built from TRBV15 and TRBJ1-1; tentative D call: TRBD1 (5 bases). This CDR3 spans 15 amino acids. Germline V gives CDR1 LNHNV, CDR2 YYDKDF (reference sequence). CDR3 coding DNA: TGTGCCACCAGCTCTACGGGGGGAGCGAACATTGAAGCTTTCTTT. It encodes CATSSTGGANIEAFF.

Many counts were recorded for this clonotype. Here the CDR3 reads CASSPGNSNTGELFF. The CDR3 DNA sequence: TGCGCCAGCAGTCCGGGAAACTCGAACACCGGGGAGCTGTTTTTT. The V call is TRBV5-1, the J call TRBJ2-2; tentatively, D is TRBD2 (5 bases). Germline loops: CDR1 SGHRS, CDR2 YFSETQ. CDR3 size: 15 residues. V was clipped by 5 bases and J by 0 bases, with 11 bases between them. Based on the CDR3 plus reference TRBV5-1 and TRBJ2-2, the full variable domain is KAGVTQTPRYLIKTRGQQVTLSCSPISGHRSVSWYQQTPGQGLQFLFEYFSETQRNKGNFPGRFSGRQFSNSRSEMNVSTLELGDSALYLCASSPGNSNTGELFFGEGSRLTVL.

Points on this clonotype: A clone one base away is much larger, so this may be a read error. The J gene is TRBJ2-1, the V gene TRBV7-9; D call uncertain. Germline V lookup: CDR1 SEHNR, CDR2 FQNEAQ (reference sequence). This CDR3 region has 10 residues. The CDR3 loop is CVSTNNEQFF. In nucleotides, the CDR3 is TGTGTCAGCACTAACAATGAGCAGTTCTTC.

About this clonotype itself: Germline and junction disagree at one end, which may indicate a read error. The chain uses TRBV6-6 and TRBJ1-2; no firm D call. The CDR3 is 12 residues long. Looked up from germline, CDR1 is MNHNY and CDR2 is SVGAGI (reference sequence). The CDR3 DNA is TGCGCCAGCAGCCCAACAAGGGATGGCTACACCTTC. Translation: CASSPTRDGYTF.

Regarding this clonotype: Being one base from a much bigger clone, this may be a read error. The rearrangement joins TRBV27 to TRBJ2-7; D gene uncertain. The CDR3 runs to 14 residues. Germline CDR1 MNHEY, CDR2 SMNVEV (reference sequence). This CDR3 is CASSSLPEPYELYF. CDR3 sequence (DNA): TGTGCCAGCAGTTCCCTACCAGAGCCCTACGAGCTGTACTTC.

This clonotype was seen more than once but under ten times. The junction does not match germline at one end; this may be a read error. The CDR3 is CASSYPGTGDNLPLHF. The DNA for the CDR3 is TGTGCCAGCAGTTACCCCGGGACAGGGGATAATTTACCCCTCCACTTT. The rearrangement joins TRBV2 to TRBJ1-6; 10 bases match TRBD1. CDR3 length: 16 residues. Germline CDR1 reads SNHLY; CDR2 reads FYNNEI.

CDR3 region: CSFTDIPSETQYF. CDR3 in DNA: TGCAGCTTTACAGACATTCCGTCTGAGACCCAGTACTTC. The rearrangement links TRBV29-1 to TRBJ2-5, with D unresolved. Trimming stripped 8 bases from V and 5 bases from J, with 18 bases between. Per germline, CDR1 SQVTM and CDR2 ANQGSEA. CDR3 length: 13 residues.

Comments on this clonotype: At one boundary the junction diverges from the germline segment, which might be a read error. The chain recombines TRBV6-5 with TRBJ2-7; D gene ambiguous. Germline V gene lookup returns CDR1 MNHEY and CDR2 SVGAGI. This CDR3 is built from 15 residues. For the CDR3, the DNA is TGTGCCTGCAGTTACTCGAGACGGAAGACGGCCGAGCAGTACTTC. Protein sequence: CACSYSRRKTAEQYF.

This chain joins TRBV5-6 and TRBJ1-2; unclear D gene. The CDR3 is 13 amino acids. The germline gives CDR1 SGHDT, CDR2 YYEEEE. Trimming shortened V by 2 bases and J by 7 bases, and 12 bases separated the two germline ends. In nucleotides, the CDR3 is TGTGCCAGCAGCTTCACTATTGGGTCTGGCTACACCTTC. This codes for CASSFTIGSGYTF.

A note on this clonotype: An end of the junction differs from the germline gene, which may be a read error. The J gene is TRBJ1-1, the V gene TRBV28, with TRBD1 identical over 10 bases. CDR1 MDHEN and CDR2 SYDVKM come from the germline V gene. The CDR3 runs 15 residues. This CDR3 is CASSLQGQGKTGAFF. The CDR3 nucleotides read TGTGCTAGCAGTTTGCAGGGACAGGGGAAGACTGGAGCTTTCTTT.

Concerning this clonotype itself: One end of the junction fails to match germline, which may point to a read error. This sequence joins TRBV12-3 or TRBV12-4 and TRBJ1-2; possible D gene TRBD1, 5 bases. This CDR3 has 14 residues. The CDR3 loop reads CASSLNAGLGGYAF. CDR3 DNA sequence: TGTGCTAGCAGTTTAAATGCAGGGCTGGGTGGCTACGCCTTC.

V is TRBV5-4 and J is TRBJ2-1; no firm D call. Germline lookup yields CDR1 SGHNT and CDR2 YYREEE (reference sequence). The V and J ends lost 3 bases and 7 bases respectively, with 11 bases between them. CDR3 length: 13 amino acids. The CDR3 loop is CASSSHGWNEQFF. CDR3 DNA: TGTGCCAGCAGCTCACATGGATGGAATGAGCAGTTCTTC.

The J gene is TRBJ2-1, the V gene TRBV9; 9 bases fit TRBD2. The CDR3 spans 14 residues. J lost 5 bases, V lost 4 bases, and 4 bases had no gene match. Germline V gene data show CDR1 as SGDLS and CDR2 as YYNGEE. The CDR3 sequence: CASSPTSGHNEQFF. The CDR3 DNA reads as TGTGCCAGCAGCCCGACTAGCGGCCACAATGAGCAGTTCTTC.

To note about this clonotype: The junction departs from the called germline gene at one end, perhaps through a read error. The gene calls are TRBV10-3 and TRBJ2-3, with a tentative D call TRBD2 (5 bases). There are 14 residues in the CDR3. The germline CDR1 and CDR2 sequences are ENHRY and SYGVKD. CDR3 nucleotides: TGTGACATCAGTGCCGGGTCTAGCACAGATACTCAATATTTT. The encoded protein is CDISAGSSTDTQYF.

In DNA, the CDR3 is TGTGCCAGCTCACCACTTACAGCGGTTGGAGAGACCCAGTACTTC. Protein product: CASSPLTAVGETQYF. The chain combines TRBV18 with TRBJ2-5, with a possible D match to TRBD2 (5 bases). Germline V gene data show CDR1 as KGHSH and CDR2 as LQKENI. The V gene lost 1 base and the J gene lost 4 bases, with 13 bases spanning the gap. This CDR3 is 15 amino acids long.

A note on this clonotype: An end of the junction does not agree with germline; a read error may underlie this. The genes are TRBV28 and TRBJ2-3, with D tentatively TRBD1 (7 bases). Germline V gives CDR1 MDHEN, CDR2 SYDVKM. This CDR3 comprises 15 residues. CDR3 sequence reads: CASSRETGRPDTQFF. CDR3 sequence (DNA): TGTGCCAGCAGCCGGGAGACAGGGCGCCCAGATACGCAGTTTTTT.

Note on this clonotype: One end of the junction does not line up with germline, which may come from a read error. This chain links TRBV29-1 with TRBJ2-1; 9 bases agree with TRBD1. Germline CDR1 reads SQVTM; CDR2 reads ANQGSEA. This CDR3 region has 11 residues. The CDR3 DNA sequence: TGCAGCATTGAAGACAGGGGGGAGCAGTTCTTC. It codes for CSIEDRGEQFF.

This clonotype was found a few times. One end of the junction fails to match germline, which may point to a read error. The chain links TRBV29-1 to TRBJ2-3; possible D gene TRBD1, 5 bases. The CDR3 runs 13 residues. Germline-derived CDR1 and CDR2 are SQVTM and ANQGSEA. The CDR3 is CSVIEGVTDTQYF. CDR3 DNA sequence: TGCAGCGTTATAGAAGGGGTCACAGATACGCAGTACTTT.

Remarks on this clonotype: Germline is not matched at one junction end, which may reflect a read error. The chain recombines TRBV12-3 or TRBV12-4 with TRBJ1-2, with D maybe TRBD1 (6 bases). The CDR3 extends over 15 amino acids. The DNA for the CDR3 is TGTGTCTCCGATACGGGGGCCTTTAGTAACTATGGGTACACCTTC. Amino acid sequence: CVSDTGAFSNYGYTF.

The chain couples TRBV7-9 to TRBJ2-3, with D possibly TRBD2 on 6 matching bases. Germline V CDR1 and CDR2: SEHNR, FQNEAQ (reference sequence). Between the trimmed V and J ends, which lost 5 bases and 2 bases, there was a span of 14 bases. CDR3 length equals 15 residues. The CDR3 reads CASSGPREYTDTQYF. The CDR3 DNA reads TGTGCCAGCAGCGGACCCCGGGAGTACACAGATACGCAGTATTTT.